This is a list of T cell receptor beta chains from one sample in a study of CD8+CD57+ T cells in acquired aplastic anemia. Each CDR3 protein is one row after TCRdb ran MiXCR on the reads. This table holds around 170,000 distinct CDR3 sequences, 60% to 70% found once. The sequencing sample was made of sorted CD4+, CD8+, or CD8+CD57+ T cells (not recorded which) from PBMCs. The receptors originated from a human donor in good health. CDR3s include the opening cysteine and the closing phenylalanine or tryptophan. The D gene is left open where the match is weak. Size is stated for part of the rows, as once, few or many counts, or as a class when the clone is expanded.

cdr3_length	clone_size	d_call	v_call	j_call	cdr3_nt	cdr3_aa
17	.	TRBD1	TRBV6-6	TRBJ1-5	TGTGCCAGCAGTCAACGGACAGGAAAATATAGCAATCAGCCCCAGCATTTT	CASSQRTGKYSNQPQHF
16	.	.	TRBV7-3	TRBJ2-1	TGTGCCAGCAGCCCCGGGAGCCTGTCCATGAGGAATGAGCAGTTCTTC	CASSPGSLSMRNEQFF
13	.	.	TRBV2	TRBJ2-5	TGTGCCAGCAGTTCAGCTAGGCGCGAGACCCAGTACTTC	CASSSARRETQYF
17	.	.	TRBV7-3	TRBJ2-6	TGTGCCAGCAGCTTATACGGCACGGACTCTGGGGCCAACGTCCTGACTTTC	CASSLYGTDSGANVLTF
14	few	TRBD1	TRBV20-1	TRBJ2-3	TGCAGTGCTCCCGAGAACAGGGGAACAGATACGCAGTATTTT	CSAPENRGTDTQYF
20	.	TRBD2	TRBV24-1	TRBJ2-1	TGTGCCAGCAGTTTATTCGGACTAGCGGGAGGGTCTAGCTCCTACAATGAGCAGTTCTTC	CASSLFGLAGGSSSYNEQFF
17	.	.	TRBV7-6	TRBJ2-7	TGTGCCAGCAGCTCGGCGAGAGGTATGAGCGGCTCCTACGAGCAGTACTTC	CASSSARGMSGSYEQYF
16	.	.	TRBV7-9	TRBJ1-1	TGTGCCAGCAGCGCAAGTCGTACGACAGGGAACACTGAAGCTTTCTTT	CASSASRTTGNTEAFF
16	once	TRBD2	TRBV7-8	TRBJ2-3	TGTGCCAGCAGCTTAGCTGGGACTACTAGCACAGATACGCAGTATTTT	CASSLAGTTSTDTQYF
16	many	.	TRBV9	TRBJ2-3	TGTGCCAGCAGCTCGGGCCTAGTGACCGCGACAGATACGCAGTATTTT	CASSSGLVTATDTQYF
14	many	.	TRBV11-2	TRBJ2-7	TGTGCCAGCTCGCGGACAGAATACCACTACGAGCAGTACTTC	CASSRTEYHYEQYF
16	.	.	TRBV9	TRBJ1-2	TGTGCCAGCAGCGTAGGGCCGAACCCTTCTAACTATGGCTACACCTTC	CASSVGPNPSNYGYTF
12	few	.	TRBV25-1	TRBJ2-7	TGTGCCAGCAGTGGAGGGACTTCCGAGCAGTACTTC	CASSGGTSEQYF
15	many	TRBD2	TRBV6-6	TRBJ2-5	TGTGCCAGCACCCTAGGGAGGGCTAATCAAGAGACCCAGTACTTC	CASTLGRANQETQYF
15	.	.	TRBV7-8	TRBJ1-5	TGTGCCAGCAGCCAGGGGAGAGGGGGTAACCAGCCCCAGCATTTT	CASSQGRGGNQPQHF
15	.	TRBD1	TRBV10-1	TRBJ2-7	TGCGCCAGCAGTGAGCCGACCGGGACAGCCAGCGCGCAGTACTTC	CASSEPTGTASAQYF
13	.	TRBD1	TRBV10-3	TRBJ1-1	TGTGCCACAACGGGGACAGTTGACACTGAAGCTTTCTTT	CATTGTVDTEAFF
12	.	.	TRBV20-1	TRBJ2-7	TGCAGTGCGCGATTGACTAACTACGAGCAGTACTTC	CSARLTNYEQYF
15	once	.	TRBV10-2	TRBJ2-3	TGCGCCAGCAGTGGTGGTATCCCCGGCACAGATACGCAGTATTTT	CASSGGIPGTDTQYF
13	.	TRBD1	TRBV10-3	TRBJ2-3	TGTGCCATCAGACCCCAGGGGGCAGATACGCAGTATTTT	CAIRPQGADTQYF
17	.	.	TRBV7-9	TRBJ2-3	TGTGCCAGCAGCTTAGCCCGTGCCCCCCTCGGGACAGATACGCAGTATTTT	CASSLARAPLGTDTQYF
13	.	.	TRBV9	TRBJ2-1	TGTGCCAGCAGCGTACTGGGGGCGGGTGAGCAGTTCTTC	CASSVLGAGEQFF
14	many	.	TRBV19	TRBJ2-7	TGTGCCAGTAGTATGGCCCTACGAAACTACGAGCAGTACTTC	CASSMALRNYEQYF
16	.	.	TRBV15	TRBJ2-1	TGTGCCACCAGCAGAGATGTTTCAGGGTCCTACAATGAGCAGTTCTTC	CATSRDVSGSYNEQFF
16	once	.	TRBV15	TRBJ2-7	TGTGCCACCAGCAGAGATACCCTAGCGACGCCCTACGAGCAGTACTTC	CATSRDTLATPYEQYF
11	.	.	TRBV20-1	TRBJ2-7	TGCAGTGTTAGGTCCGGGCGCGAGCAGTACTTC	CSVRSGREQYF
15	many	TRBD2	TRBV20-1	TRBJ2-3	TGCAGTGCTGAATCCGGGACTAGCGATACAGATACGCAGTATTTT	CSAESGTSDTDTQYF
13	.	.	TRBV7-6	TRBJ2-7	TGTGCCAGCAGCCCCGGAGTAGCAACAGAGCAGTACTTC	CASSPGVATEQYF
14	.	.	TRBV19	TRBJ1-1	TGTGCCAGTAGTATAAGTGACCAAGGGACTGACGCTTTCTTT	CASSISDQGTDAFF
11	.	TRBD1	TRBV20-1	TRBJ1-4	TGCAGTGCTATAGTCACAGGGGGGGTGTTTTTT	CSAIVTGGVFF
15	.	.	TRBV7-9	TRBJ2-6	TGTGCCAGCAGTGAGGAAGGAACTGGGGCCAACGTCCTGACTTTC	CASSEEGTGANVLTF
17	few	TRBD1	TRBV15	TRBJ1-1	TGTGCCACCAGCAGAGATTGGGGAACAGGGGGCAACAGTGAAGCTTTCTTT	CATSRDWGTGGNSEAFF
14	few	TRBD1	TRBV6-1	TRBJ2-7	TGTGCCACCTACCCAGGGGGAGTGTCCTACGAGCAGTACTTC	CATYPGGVSYEQYF
11	many	.	TRBV29-1	TRBJ2-3	TGCAGCGTTGAGCGATTAGATACGCAGTATTTT	CSVERLDTQYF
15	many	.	TRBV6-5	TRBJ1-3	TGTGCCAGCAGCGCCTTAAAGGGAGCTGGAAACACCATATATTTT	CASSALKGAGNTIYF
14	.	.	TRBV29-1	TRBJ2-7	TGCAGCGTACCCTCGGGGCGATCCTACTACGAGCAGTACTTC	CSVPSGRSYYEQYF